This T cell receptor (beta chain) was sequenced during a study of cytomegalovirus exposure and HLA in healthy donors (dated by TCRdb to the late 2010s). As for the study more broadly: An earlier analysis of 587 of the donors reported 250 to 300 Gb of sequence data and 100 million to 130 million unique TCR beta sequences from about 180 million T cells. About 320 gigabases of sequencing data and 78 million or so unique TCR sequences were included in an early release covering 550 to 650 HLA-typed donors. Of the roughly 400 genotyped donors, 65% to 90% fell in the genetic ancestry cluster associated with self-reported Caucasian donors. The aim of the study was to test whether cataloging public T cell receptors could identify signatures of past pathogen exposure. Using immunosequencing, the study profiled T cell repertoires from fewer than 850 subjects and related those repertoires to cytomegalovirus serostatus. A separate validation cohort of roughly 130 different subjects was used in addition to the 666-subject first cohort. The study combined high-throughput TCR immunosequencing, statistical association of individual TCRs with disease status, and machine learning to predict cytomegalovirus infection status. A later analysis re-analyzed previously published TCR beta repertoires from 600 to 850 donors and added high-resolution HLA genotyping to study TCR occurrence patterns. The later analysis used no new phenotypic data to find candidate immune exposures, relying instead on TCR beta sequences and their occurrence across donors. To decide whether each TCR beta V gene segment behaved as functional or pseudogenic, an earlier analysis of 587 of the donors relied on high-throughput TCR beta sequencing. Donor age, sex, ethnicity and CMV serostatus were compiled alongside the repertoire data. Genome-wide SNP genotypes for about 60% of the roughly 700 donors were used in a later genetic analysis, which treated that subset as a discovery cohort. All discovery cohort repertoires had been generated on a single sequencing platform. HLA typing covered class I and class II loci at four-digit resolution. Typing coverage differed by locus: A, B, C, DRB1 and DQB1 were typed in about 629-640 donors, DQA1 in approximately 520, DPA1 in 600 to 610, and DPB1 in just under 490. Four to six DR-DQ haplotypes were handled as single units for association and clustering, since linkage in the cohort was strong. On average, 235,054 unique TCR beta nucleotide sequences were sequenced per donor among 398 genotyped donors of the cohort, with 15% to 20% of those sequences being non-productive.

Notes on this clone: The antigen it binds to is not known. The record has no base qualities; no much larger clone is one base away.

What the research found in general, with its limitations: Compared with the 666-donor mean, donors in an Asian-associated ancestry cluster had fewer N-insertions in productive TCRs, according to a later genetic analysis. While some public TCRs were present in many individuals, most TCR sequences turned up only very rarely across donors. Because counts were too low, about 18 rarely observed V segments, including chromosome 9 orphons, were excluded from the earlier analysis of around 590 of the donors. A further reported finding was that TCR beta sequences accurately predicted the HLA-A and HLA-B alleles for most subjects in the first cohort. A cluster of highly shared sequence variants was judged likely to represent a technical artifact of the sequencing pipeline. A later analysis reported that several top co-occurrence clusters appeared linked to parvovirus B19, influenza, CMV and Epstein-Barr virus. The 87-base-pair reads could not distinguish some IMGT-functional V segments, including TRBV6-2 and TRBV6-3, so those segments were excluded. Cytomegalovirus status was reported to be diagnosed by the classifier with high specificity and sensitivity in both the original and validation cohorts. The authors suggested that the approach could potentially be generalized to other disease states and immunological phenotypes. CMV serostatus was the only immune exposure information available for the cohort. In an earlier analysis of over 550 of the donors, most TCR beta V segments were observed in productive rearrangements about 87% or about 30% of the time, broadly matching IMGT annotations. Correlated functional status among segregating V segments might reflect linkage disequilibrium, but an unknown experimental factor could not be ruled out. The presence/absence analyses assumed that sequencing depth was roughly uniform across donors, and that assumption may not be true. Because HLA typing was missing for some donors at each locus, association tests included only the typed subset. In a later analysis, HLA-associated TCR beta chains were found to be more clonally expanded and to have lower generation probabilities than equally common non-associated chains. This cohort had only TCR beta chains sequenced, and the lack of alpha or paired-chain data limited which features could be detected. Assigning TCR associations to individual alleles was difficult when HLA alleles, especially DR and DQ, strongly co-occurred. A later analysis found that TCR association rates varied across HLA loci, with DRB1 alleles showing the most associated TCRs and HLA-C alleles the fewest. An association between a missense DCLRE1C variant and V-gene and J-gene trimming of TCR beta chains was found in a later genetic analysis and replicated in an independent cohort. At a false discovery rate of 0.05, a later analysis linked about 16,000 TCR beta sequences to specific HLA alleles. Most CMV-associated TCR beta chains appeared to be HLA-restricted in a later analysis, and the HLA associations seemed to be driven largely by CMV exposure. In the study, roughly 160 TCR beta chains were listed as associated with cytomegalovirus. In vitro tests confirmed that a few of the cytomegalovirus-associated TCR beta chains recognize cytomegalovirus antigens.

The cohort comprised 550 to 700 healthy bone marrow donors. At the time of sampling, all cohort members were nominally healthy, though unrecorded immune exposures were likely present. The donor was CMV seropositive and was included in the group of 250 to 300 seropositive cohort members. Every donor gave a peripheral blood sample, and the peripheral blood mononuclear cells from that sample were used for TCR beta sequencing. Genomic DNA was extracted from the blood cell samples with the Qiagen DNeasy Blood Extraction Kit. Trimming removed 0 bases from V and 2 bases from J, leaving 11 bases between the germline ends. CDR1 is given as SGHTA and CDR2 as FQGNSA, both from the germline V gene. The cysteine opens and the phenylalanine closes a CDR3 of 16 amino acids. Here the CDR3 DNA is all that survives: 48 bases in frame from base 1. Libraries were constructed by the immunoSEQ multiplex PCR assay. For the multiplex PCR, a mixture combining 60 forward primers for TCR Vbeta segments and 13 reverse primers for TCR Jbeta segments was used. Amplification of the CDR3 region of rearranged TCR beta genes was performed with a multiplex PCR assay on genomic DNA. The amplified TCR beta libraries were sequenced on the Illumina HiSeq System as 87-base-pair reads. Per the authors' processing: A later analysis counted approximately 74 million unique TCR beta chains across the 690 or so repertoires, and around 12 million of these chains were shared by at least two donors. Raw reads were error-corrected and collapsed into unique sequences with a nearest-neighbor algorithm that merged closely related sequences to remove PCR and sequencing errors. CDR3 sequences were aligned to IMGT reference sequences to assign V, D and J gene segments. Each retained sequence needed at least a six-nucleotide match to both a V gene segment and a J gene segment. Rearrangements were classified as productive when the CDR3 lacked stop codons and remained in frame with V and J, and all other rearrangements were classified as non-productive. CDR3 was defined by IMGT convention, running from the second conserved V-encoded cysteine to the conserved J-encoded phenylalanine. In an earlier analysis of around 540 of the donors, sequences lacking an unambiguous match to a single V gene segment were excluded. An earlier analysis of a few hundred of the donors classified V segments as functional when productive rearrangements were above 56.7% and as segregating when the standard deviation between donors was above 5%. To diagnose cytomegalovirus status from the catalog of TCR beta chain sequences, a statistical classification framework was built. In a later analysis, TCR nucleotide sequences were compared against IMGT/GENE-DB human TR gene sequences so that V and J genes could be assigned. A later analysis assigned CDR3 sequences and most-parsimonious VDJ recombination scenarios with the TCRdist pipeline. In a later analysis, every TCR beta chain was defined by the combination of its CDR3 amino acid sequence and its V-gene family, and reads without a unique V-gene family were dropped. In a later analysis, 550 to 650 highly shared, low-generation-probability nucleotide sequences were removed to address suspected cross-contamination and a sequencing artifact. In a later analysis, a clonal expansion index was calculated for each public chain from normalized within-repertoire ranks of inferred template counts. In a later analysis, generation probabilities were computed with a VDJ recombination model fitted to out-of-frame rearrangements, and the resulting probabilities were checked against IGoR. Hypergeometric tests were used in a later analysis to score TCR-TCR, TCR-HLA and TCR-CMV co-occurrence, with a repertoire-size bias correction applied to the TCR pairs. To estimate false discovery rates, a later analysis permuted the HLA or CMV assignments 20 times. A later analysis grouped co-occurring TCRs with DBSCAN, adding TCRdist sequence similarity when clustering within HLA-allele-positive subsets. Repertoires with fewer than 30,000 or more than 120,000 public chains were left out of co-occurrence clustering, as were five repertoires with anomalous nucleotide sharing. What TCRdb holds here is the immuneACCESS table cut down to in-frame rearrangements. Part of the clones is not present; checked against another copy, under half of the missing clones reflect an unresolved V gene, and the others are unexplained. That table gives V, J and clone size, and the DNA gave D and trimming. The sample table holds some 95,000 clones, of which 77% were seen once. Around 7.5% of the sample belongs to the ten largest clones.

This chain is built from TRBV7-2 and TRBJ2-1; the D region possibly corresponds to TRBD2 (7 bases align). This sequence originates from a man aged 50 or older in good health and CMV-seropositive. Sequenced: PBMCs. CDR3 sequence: CASSLAAGAPYNEQFF. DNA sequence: TGTGCCAGCAGCTTAGCGGCGGGGGCCCCCTACAATGAGCAGTTCTTC.